Below are 13 T cell receptor beta chains sequenced from a single sample in a study of Graves' ophthalmopathy and Graves' hyperthyroidism. Scientists amplified the TCR beta CDR3 regions from RNA transcripts. The authors performed first-round RT-PCR with HTBI primers and then a second-round multiplex PCR. Via MiXCR, TCRdb re-called the multiplex PCR reads, giving one row per CDR3 protein. Of about 700,000 distinct CDR3 sequences in the sample, under 50% are singletons; the top ten hold under 3.5%. What was sequenced was peripheral blood. The receptors were sampled from an adult man with Graves' ophthalmopathy.

The chain has TRBV2 and TRBJ1-5; a possible D gene is TRBD1 (6 bases). The CDR3 sequence is 16 residues long. Germline V gives CDR1 SNHLY, CDR2 FYNNEI. Trimming pared 5 bases from V and 1 base from J, leaving 15 bases between. The CDR3 sequence is CASSFRTDASNQPQHF. The CDR3 DNA is TGTGCCAGCAGTTTCCGGACAGATGCAAGCAATCAGCCCCAGCATTTT. Full variable domain (remainder filled in from reference TRBV2 and TRBJ1-5): EPEVTQTPSHQVTQMGQEVILRCVPISNHLYFYWYRQILGQKVEFLVSFYNNEISEKSEIFDDQFSVERPDGSNFTLKIRSTKLEDSAMYFCASSFRTDASNQPQHFGDGTRLSIL.

The chain is built from TRBV7-2 and TRBJ2-5; TRBD2 matches 14 bases. Trimming took 0 bases from V and 4 from J; bases not matched to a gene: 4. Germline V gene lookup returns CDR1 SGHTA and CDR2 FQGNSA. CDR3 length: 17 amino acids. The CDR3 DNA reads TGTGCCAGCAGCTTAGCGACTAGCGGGAGGGCTGGAGAGACCCAGTACTTC. This sequence encodes CASSLATSGRAGETQYF. The full variable domain, rest sourced from reference TRBV7-2 and TRBJ2-5, is GAGVSQSPSNKVTEKGKDVELRCDPISGHTALYWYRQSLGQGLEFLIYFQGNSAPDKSGLPSDRFSAERTGGSVSTLTIQRTQQEDSAVYLCASSLATSGRAGETQYFGPGTRLLVL.

This clonotype came up many times. V gene TRBV7-2 combines with J gene TRBJ1-5, with a weak D call TRBD1 (5 bases). The length of the CDR3 is 15 residues. The germline V and J ends were trimmed by 1 base and 2 bases, with 9 bases remaining between them. Germline V gene lookup returns CDR1 SGHTA and CDR2 FQGNSA. The CDR3 bases are TGTGCCAGCAGCTTAGGGGGGAGTGGCAATCAGCCCCAGCATTTT. This encodes CASSLGGSGNQPQHF.

This clonotype was recorded a few times. V is TRBV29-1 and J is TRBJ2-1; D unclear. The CDR3 length is 13 residues. Deletions cut 5 bases from V and 0 bases from J, with 8 bases between. Germline assignment: CDR1 SQVTM and CDR2 ANQGSEA. This chain's CDR3 is CSVTTSSYNEQFF. CDR3 nucleotide sequence: TGCAGCGTTACCACCAGCTCCTACAATGAGCAGTTCTTC.

This clonotype has ten or more counts. This chain connects TRBV10-3 to TRBJ2-2; D is perhaps TRBD1 (6 bases). There are 15 residues in the CDR3. Trimming left V 5 bases short and J 4 bases short, with 14 bases between. In germline, CDR1 is ENHRY, CDR2 SYGVKD. CDR3 region: CAISLQGRSTGELFF. The CDR3 region has the DNA TGTGCCATCAGTTTACAGGGTCGGAGCACCGGGGAGCTGTTTTTT.

This clonotype occurred many times. The chain carries TRBV10-1 and TRBJ1-2; unclear D gene. This CDR3 is built from 17 residues. In germline, CDR1 is WNHNN, CDR2 SYGVQD (reference sequence). V was clipped by 3 bases and J by 8 bases, with 25 bases between them. CDR3 in amino acids: CASSDYFARAGIGGYTF. DNA for the CDR3: TGCGCCAGCAGTGATTATTTCGCTAGGGCAGGAATTGGGGGCTACACCTTC.

There are many counts of this clonotype. The chain is built from TRBV7-9 and TRBJ2-2; D is unclear. The CDR3 consists of 11 residues. Germline values: CDR1 SEHNR, CDR2 FQNEAQ (reference sequence). Trimming left V 10 bases short and J 3 bases short, with 6 bases between. The CDR3 sequence: CAKGDTGELFF. The CDR3 DNA reads TGTGCCAAAGGCGACACCGGGGAGCTGTTTTTT.

As for this clonotype: Since a much larger clone is just one base distant, this may be a read error. The conserved closing phenylalanine or tryptophan is absent in this CDR3, likely reflecting a read error. The chain is built from TRBV7-2 and TRBJ2-7; no firm D call. Germline CDR1 and CDR2: SGHTA and FQGNSA. The CDR3 spans 14 residues. CDR3 protein: CASSQDVGPYEQYL. DNA of the CDR3: TGCGCCAGCAGCCAAGATGTAGGACCCTACGAGCAGTACCTC.

The genes are TRBV2 and TRBJ1-1; D possibly corresponds to TRBD1 (5 bases). The germline CDR1 and CDR2 sequences are SNHLY and FYNNEI. This CDR3 spans 13 amino acids. Trimming shortened V by 3 bases and J by 5 bases, and 10 bases separated the two germline ends. CDR3 bases: TGTGCCAGCAGTGATCAGGGTAGTACTGAAGCTTTCTTT. It specifies CASSDQGSTEAFF.

About this clonotype itself: One base away lies a much larger clone, so this may be a sequencing read error. The conserved phenylalanine or tryptophan is not found at the CDR3 terminus, so this likely reflects a read error. This rearrangement joins TRBV9 to TRBJ2-7; 7 bases are a match to TRBD2. The CDR3 is made up of 15 amino acids. With 0 bases clipped from V and 3 bases from J, the junction kept 6 bases outside the gene matches. Germline CDR1 is SGDLS and CDR2 is YYNGEE. The CDR3 sequence is CASSVGGGGFYEQYL. The CDR3 region has the DNA TGTGCCAGCAGCGTAGGTGGGGGGGGTTTCTACGAGCAGTACCTC.

This clonotype was observed many times. V is TRBV7-8 and J is TRBJ1-1; the match to TRBD1 covers 7 bases. Germline V gene lookup returns CDR1 SGHVS and CDR2 FQNEAQ. V was clipped by 1 base and J by 4 bases; unmatched bases: 3. The CDR3 spans 14 residues. CDR3 DNA: TGTGCCAGCAGCTTAGTTTCAGGGGGCACTGAAGCTTTCTTT. It yields the protein CASSLVSGGTEAFF.

V and J are TRBV7-9 and TRBJ1-1; D gene unclear. Germline CDR1 reads SEHNR; CDR2 reads FQNEAQ (reference sequence). The ends were cut back, 1 base at V and 5 bases at J, with 11 bases in the middle. This CDR3 is built from 14 residues. CDR3 nucleotide sequence: TGTGCCAGCAGCTTAGGACTAGCGGGTACTGAAGCTTTCTTT. Amino acids: CASSLGLAGTEAFF.

This clonotype was seen ten or more times. This sequence joins TRBV20-1 and TRBJ2-7; tentatively, D is TRBD1 or TRBD2 (7 bases each). This CDR3 spans 13 amino acids. Germline assignment: CDR1 DFQATT and CDR2 SNEGSKA (reference sequence). The CDR3 sequence: CSARGGTPYEQYF. CDR3 sequence (DNA): TGCAGCGCCAGGGGGGGGACTCCCTACGAGCAGTACTTC.